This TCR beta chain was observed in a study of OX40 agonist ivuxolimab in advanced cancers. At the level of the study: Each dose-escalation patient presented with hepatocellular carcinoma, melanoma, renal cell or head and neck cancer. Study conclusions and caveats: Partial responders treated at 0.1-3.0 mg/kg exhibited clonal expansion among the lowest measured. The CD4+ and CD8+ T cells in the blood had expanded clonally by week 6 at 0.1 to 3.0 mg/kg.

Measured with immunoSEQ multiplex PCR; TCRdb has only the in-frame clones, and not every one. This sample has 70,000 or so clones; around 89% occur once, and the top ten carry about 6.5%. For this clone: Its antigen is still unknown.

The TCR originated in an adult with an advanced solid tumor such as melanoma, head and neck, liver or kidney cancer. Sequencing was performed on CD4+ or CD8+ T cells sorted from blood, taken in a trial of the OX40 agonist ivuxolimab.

The CDR3 bases are TGTGCCAGTACCGACGGAGCCTACGAGCAGTACTTC. Its translation is CASTDGAYEQYF. The V gene is TRBV19, the J gene TRBJ2-7; D gene uncertain. CDR1 is LNHDA, CDR2 SQIVND, per germline (reference sequence). CDR3 size: 12 residues. Between the trimmed V and J ends, which lost 7 bases and 2 bases, there was a span of 9 bases.